This TCR beta chain was documented in a study of cytomegalovirus exposure and HLA in healthy donors. Across the study: An early data release held tens of millions of unique TCRs from HLA-typed donors. Study outcomes and limitations: The sole available immune exposure information was CMV serostatus. More than 150 TCR beta chains were listed as cytomegalovirus-associated. A later analysis found that most CMV-associated TCR beta chains appeared HLA-restricted.

Both 60 Vbeta primers and 13 Jbeta primers went into the PCR. Profiling relied on immunoSEQ multiplex PCR, and the TCRdb table lists in-frame clones only, not all of them. The table shows over 130,000 clones, with about 61% occurring only once. Concerning this clone itself: Its antigen is currently unknown.

Losses at the gene ends were 4 bases for V and 7 bases for J; bases not matched to a gene: 12. The CDR3 runs to 17 residues. Germline V gives CDR1 SGHRS, CDR2 YFSETQ. This rearrangement joins TRBV5-1 to TRBJ2-7, with TRBD2 matching 15 bases. This clonotype originated in a male donor in good health and CMV-seronegative. The sample taken for sequencing was PBMCs. DNA of the CDR3: TGCGCCAGCAGCGCGGGACTAGCGGGGGGCCGACGAGGGGAGCAGTACTTC. Residues: CASSAGLAGGRRGEQYF.